This TCR beta chain is from a study of cytomegalovirus exposure and HLA in healthy donors. The wider study: Genetic ancestry analysis placed over 75% of the roughly 400 donors that were genotyped in the Caucasian-associated cluster.

Study-level findings and limits: CMV antigen specificity was confirmed in vitro for a few CMV-associated chains.

This clone was seen a few times. Its antigen is currently unknown. PCR involved 60 Vbeta and 13 Jbeta primers. Here immunoSEQ multiplex PCR was the method, and the copy in TCRdb shows in-frame clones only, minus some. Here the sample spans 95,000 to 150,000 clones, about 15% being singletons. CDR1 MDHEN and CDR2 SYDVKM come from the germline V gene. V lost 6 bases, J lost 8 bases, and 5 bases stayed unmatched. The CDR3 totals 14 residues. V usage is TRBV28 and J usage is TRBJ1-6; 9 nucleotides align to TRBD1. Sample: PBMCs. This clonotype was sampled from a female donor in good health and CMV-seropositive. The CDR3 DNA sequence: TGTGCCAGCAGGCCCGGGACAGGGTATTCACCCCTCCACTTT. Protein product: CASRPGTGYSPLHF.